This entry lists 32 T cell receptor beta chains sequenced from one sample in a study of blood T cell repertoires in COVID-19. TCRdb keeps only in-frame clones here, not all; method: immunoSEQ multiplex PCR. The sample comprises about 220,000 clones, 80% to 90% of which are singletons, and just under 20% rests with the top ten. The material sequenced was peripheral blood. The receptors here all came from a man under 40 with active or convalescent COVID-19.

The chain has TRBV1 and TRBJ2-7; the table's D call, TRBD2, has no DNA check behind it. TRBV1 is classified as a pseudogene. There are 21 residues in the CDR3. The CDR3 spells CTSSQEGTRTSGRGGSYEQYF. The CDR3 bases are TGCACCAGCAGCCAAGAAGGGACTCGGACTAGCGGCCGAGGGGGGTCCTACGAGCAGTACTTC.

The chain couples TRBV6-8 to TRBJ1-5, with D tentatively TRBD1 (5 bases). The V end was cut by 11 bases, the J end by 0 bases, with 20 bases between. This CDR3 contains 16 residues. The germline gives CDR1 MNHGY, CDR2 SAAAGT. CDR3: CAPHGAGGDSNQPQHF. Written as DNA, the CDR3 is TGTGCCCCCCACGGCGCCGGGGGGGATAGCAATCAGCCCCAGCATTTT.

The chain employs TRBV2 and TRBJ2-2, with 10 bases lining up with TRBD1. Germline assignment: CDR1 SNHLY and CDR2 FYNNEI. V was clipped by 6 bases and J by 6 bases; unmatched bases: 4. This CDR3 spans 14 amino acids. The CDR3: CASRGQGRAGELFF. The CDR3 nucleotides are TGTGCCAGCAGGGGACAGGGGCGCGCCGGGGAGCTGTTTTTT.

As DNA, the CDR3 is TGCGCCAGCAGACAGGGGGCGCCGGACTATGGCTACACCTTC. This sequence encodes CASRQGAPDYGYTF. The chain links TRBV5-1 to TRBJ1-2; 9 positions agree with TRBD1. The junction had 5 bases not matched to a gene; V was cut back by 5 bases and J by 3 bases. Per germline, CDR1 SGHRS and CDR2 YFSETQ. The CDR3 runs 14 residues.

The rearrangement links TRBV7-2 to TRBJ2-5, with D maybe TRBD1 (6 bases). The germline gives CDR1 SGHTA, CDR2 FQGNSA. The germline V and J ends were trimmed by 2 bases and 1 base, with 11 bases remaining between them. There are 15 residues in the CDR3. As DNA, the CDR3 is TGTGCCAGCAGCTTAAGTTGGGGGCGCCAAGAGACCCAGTACTTC. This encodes CASSLSWGRQETQYF. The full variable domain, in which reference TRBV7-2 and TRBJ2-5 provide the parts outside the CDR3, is GAGVSQSPSNKVTEKGKDVELRCDPISGHTALYWYRQSLGQGLEFLIYFQGNSAPDKSGLPSDRFSAERTGGSVSTLTIQRTQQEDSAVYLCASSLSWGRQETQYFGPGTRLLVL.

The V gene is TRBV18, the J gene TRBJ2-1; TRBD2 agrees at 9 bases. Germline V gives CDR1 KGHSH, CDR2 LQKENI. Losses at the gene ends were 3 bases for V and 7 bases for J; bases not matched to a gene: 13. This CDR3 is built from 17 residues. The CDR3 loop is CASSPTEGGRAVNEQFF. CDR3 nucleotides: TGTGCCAGCTCACCCACTGAGGGCGGGAGGGCCGTTAATGAGCAGTTCTTC.

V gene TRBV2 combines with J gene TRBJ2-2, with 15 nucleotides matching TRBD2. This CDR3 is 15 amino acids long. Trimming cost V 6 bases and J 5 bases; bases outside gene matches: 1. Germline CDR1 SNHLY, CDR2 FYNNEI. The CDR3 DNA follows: TGTGCCAGCAGGGGGACTAGCGGGGGGACCGGGGAGCTGTTTTTT. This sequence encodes CASRGTSGGTGELFF.

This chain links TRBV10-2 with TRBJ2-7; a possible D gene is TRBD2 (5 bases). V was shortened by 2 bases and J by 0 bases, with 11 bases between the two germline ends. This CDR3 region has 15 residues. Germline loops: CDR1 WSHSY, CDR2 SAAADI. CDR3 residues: CASSEEGSSSYEQYF. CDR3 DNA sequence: TGCGCCAGCAGTGAGGAGGGTTCCTCCTCCTACGAGCAGTACTTC.

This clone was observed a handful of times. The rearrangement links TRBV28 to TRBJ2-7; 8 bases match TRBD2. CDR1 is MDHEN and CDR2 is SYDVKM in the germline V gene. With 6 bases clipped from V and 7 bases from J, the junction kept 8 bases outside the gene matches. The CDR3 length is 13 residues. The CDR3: CASRREAVGEQYF. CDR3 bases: TGTGCCAGCAGGCGGGAGGCAGTGGGAGAGCAGTACTTC.

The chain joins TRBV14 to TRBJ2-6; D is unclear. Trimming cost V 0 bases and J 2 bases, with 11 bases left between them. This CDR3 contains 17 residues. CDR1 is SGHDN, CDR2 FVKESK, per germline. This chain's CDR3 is CASSQDSMRPGANVLTF. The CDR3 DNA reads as TGTGCCAGCAGCCAAGACTCTATGCGGCCTGGGGCCAACGTCCTGACTTTC.

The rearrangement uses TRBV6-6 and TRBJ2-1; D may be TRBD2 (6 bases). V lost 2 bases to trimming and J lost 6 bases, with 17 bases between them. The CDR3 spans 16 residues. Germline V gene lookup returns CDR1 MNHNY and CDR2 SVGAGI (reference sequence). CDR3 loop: CASSYLANRLGNEQFF. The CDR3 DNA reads TGTGCCAGCAGTTACCTAGCCAACCGACTAGGCAATGAGCAGTTCTTC.

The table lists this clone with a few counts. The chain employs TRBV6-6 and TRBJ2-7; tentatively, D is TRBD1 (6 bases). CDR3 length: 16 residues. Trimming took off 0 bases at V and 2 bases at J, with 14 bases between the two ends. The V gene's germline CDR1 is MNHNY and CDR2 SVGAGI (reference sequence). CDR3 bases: TGTGCCAGCAGTTACTCGGGCAGGGGCGGAACCTACGAGCAGTACTTC. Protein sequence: CASSYSGRGGTYEQYF.

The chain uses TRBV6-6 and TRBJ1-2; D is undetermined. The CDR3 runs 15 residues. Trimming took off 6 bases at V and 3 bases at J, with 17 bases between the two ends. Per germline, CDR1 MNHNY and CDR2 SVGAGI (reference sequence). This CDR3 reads CASRPAEVEHYGYTF. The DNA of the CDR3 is TGTGCCAGCAGGCCAGCGGAGGTGGAGCACTATGGCTACACCTTC.

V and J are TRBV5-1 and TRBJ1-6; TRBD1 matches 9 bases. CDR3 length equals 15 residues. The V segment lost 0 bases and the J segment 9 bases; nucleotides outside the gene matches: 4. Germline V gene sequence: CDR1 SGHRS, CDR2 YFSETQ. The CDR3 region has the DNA TGCGCCAGCAGCTTGGTGGGGACAGGGATTTCACCCCTCCACTTT. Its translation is CASSLVGTGISPLHF.

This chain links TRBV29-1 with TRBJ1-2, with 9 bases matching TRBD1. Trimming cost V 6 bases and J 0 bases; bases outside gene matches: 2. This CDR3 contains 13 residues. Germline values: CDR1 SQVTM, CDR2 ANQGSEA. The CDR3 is CSVGQGTNYGYTF. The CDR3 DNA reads TGCAGCGTAGGACAGGGGACTAACTATGGCTACACCTTC.

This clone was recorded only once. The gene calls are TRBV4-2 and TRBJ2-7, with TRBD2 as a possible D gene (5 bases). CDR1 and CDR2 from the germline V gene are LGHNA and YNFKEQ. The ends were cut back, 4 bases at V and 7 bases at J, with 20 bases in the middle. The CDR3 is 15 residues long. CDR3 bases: TGTGCCAGCAGCCGAGAGGACTCCGGCCGTTGGGAGCAGTACTTC. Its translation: CASSREDSGRWEQYF.

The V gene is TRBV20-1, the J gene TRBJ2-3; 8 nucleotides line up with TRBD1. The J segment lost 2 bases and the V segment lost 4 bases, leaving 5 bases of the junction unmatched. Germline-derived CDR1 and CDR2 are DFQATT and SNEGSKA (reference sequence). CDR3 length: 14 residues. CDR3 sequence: CSAIDRGPTDTQYF. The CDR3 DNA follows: TGCAGTGCTATTGACAGGGGTCCCACAGATACGCAGTATTTT.

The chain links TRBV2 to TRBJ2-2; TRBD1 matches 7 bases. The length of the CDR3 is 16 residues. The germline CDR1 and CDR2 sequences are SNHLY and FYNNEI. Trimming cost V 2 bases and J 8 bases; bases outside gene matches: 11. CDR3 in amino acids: CASSEFGRQGKGELFF. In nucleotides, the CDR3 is TGTGCCAGCAGTGAATTCGGACGACAGGGAAAGGGGGAGCTGTTTTTT.

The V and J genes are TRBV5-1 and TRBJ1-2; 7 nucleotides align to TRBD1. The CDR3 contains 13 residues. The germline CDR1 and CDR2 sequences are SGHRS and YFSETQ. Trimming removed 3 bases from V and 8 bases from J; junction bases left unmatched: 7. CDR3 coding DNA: TGCGCCAGCAGCTCCGGACAGGAGGGGGGCTACACCTTC. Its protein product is CASSSGQEGGYTF.

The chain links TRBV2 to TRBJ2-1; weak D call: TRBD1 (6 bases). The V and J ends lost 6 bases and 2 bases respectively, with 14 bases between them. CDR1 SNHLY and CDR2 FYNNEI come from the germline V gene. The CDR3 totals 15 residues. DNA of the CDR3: TGTGCCAGCAGATCGACAGGTTTGACCTACAATGAGCAGTTCTTC. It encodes CASRSTGLTYNEQFF.

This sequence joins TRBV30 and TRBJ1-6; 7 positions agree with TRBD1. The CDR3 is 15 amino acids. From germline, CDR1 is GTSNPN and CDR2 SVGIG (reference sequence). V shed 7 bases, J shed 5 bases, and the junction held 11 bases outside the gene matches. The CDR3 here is CAFGRRDSNNSPLHF. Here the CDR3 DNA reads TGTGCCTTTGGCCGACGGGACAGCAATAATTCACCCCTCCACTTT. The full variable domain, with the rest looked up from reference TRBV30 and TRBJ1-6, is SQTIHQWPATLVQPVGSPLSLECTVEGTSNPNLYWYRQAAGRGLQLLFYSVGIGQISSEVPQNLSASRPQDRQFILSSKKLLLSDSGFYLCAFGRRDSNNSPLHFGNGTRLTVT.

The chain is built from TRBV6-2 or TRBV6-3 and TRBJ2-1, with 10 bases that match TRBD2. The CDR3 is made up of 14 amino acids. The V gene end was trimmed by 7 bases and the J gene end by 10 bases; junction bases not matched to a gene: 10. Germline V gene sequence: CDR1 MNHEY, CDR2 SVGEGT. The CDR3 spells CASTPAPTSGEQFF. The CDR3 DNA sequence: TGTGCCAGCACCCCCGCCCCGACTAGCGGGGAGCAGTTCTTC.

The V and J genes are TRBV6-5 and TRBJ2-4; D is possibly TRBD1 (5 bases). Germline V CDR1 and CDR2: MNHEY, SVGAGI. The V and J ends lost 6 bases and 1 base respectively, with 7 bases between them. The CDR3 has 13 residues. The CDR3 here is CASRGQAKNIQYF. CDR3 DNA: TGTGCCAGCAGGGGGCAGGCCAAAAACATTCAGTACTTC.

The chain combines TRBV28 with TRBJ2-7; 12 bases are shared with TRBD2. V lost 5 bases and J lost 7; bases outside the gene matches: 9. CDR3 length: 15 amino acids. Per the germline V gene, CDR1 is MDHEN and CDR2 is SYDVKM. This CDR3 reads CASSLRLAGDGEQYF. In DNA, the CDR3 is TGTGCCAGCAGTCTCCGACTAGCGGGAGATGGTGAGCAGTACTTC.

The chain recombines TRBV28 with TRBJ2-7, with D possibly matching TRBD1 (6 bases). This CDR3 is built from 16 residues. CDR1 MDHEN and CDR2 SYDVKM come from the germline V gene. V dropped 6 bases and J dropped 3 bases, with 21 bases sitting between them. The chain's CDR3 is CASSQTHGGVGYEQYF. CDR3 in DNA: TGTGCCAGCAGCCAGACCCATGGGGGCGTCGGCTACGAGCAGTACTTC.

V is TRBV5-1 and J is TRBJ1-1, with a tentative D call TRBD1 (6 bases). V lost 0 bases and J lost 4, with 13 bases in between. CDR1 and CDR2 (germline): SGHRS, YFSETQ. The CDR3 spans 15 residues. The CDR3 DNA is TGCGCCAGCAGCTTGGTGGGGGCCGGCGGCACTGAAGCTTTCTTT. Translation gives CASSLVGAGGTEAFF.

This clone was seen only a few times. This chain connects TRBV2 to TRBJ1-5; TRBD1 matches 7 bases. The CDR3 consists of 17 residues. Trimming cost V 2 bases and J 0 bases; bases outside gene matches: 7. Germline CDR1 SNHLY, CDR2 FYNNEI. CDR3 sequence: CASSENYGQDSNQPQHF. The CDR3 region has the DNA TGTGCCAGCAGTGAAAATTACGGACAGGATAGCAATCAGCCCCAGCATTTT. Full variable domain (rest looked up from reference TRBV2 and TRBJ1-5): EPEVTQTPSHQVTQMGQEVILRCVPISNHLYFYWYRQILGQKVEFLVSFYNNEISEKSEIFDDQFSVERPDGSNFTLKIRSTKLEDSAMYFCASSENYGQDSNQPQHFGDGTRLSIL.

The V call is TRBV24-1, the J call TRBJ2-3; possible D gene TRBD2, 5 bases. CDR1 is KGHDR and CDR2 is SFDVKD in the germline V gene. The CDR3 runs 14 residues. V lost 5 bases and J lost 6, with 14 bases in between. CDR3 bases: TGTGCCACCAGTGGGGCCGGCTCGGGGGATACGCAGTATTTT. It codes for CATSGAGSGDTQYF.

Here the CDR3 DNA reads TGTGCCACCAGCGGGGGTCGGCTAGCGGTAGATACGCAGTATTTT. This encodes CATSGGRLAVDTQYF. The gene calls are TRBV24-1 and TRBJ2-3; 7 nucleotides align to TRBD2. This CDR3 is built from 15 residues. V dropped 7 bases and J dropped 5; count of bases not matched to a gene: 11. The germline V gene encodes CDR1 KGHDR and CDR2 SFDVKD.

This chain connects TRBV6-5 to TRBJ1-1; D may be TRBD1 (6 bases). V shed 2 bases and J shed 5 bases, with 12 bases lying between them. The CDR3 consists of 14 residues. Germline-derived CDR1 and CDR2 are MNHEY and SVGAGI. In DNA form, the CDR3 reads TGTGCCAGCAGTTACAAAGGGGGATTGACTGAAGCTTTCTTT. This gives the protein CASSYKGGLTEAFF.

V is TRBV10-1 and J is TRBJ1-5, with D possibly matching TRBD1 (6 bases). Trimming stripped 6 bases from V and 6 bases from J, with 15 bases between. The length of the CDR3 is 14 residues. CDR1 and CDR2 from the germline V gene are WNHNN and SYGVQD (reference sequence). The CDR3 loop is CASRPRDNIQPQHF. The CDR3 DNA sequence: TGCGCCAGCAGGCCACGGGACAACATTCAGCCCCAGCATTTT.

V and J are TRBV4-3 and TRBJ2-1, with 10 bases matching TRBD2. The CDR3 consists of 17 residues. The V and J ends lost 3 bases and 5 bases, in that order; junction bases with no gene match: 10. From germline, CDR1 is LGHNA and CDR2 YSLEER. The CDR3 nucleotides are TGCGCCAGCAGCCAGGGACTTAGCGGGGGGCCGAACAATGAGCAGTTCTTC. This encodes CASSQGLSGGPNNEQFF.